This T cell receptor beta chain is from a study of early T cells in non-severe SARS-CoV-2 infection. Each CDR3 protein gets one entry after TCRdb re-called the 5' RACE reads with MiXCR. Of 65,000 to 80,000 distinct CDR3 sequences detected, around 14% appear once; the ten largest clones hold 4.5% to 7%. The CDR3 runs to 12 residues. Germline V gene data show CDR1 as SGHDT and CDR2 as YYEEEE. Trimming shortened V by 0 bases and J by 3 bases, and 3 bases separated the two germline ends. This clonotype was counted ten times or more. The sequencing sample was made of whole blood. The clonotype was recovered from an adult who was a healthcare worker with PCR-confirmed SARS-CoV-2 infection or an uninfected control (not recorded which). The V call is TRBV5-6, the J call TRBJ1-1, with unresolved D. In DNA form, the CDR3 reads TGTGCCAGCAGCTTGGGGGACACTGAAGCTTTCTTT. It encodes CASSLGDTEAFF.